These 5 T cell receptor beta chains were all obtained from the same sample, sequenced in a study of somatic mutations in cytotoxic T cells in rheumatoid arthritis. The table came from immunoSEQ multiplex PCR; TCRdb's copy has only in-frame clones and leaves some out. The sample shows about 16,000 clones, 75% to 80% of them seen only once. Sequenced: CD8+ T cells sorted from blood. The receptors shown here come from an adult with rheumatoid arthritis.

The V call is TRBV7-2, the J call TRBJ2-1; 7 bases line up with TRBD2. The CDR3 runs 14 residues. CDR1 and CDR2 (germline): SGHTA, FQGNSA. After removal of 0 bases from V and 4 bases from J, the junction contained 0 bases not matched to a gene. The CDR3 DNA reads as TGTGCCAGCAGCTTAGCCGGGGGGTACAATGAGCAGTTCTTC. This gives the protein CASSLAGGYNEQFF.

This clone appeared once. V usage is TRBV29-1 and J usage is TRBJ2-3; D might be TRBD2 (6 bases). Germline CDR1 SQVTM, CDR2 ANQGSEA. V was trimmed by 7 bases and J by 0 bases, leaving 11 bases between them. The CDR3 contains 13 residues. Here the CDR3 DNA reads TGCAGCGGGGGGGTGACTAGCACAGATACGCAGTATTTT. The encoded protein is CSGGVTSTDTQYF.

The chain uses TRBV29-1 and TRBJ2-3; 9 bases agree with TRBD2. Germline assignment: CDR1 SQVTM and CDR2 ANQGSEA. The CDR3 spans 15 residues. Trimming cost V 3 bases and J 2 bases; bases outside gene matches: 6. This CDR3 is CSVDLAGDPTDTQYF. The CDR3 nucleotides are TGCAGCGTTGATTTAGCGGGGGACCCCACAGATACGCAGTATTTT.

The rearrangement joins TRBV4-1 to TRBJ2-3; tentative D call: TRBD2 (5 bases). Germline CDR1 and CDR2: MGHRA and YSYEKL. The CDR3 has 17 amino acids. The V end was cut by 1 base, the J end by 0 bases, with 14 bases between. This CDR3 is CASSQGKRYSSTDTQYF. The CDR3 DNA is TGCGCCAGCAGCCAAGGAAAGCGGTACAGTAGCACAGATACGCAGTATTTT.

The genes are TRBV14 and TRBJ2-6; tentative D call: TRBD2 (6 bases). CDR3 length: 16 amino acids. Trimming stripped 5 bases from V and 2 bases from J, with 13 bases between. The germline gives CDR1 SGHDN, CDR2 FVKESK. In DNA form, the CDR3 reads TGTGCCAGCAGCGGGACTTTGTTTCCTGGGGCCAACGTCCTGACTTTC. Its protein is CASSGTLFPGANVLTF.